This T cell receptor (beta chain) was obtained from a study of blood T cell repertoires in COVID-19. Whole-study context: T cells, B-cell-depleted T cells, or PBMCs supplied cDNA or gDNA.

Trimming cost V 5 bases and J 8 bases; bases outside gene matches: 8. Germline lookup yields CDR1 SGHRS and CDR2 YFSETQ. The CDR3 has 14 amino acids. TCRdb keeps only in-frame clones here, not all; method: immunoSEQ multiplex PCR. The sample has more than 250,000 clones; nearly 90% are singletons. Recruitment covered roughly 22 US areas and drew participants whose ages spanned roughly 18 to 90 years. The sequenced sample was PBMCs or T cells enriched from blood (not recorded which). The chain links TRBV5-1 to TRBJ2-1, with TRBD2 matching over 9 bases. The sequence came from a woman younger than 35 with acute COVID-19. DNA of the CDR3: TGCGCCAGCAGTTCTGATAGCGGGAGCGATGAGCAGTTCTTC. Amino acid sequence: CASSSDSGSDEQFF.